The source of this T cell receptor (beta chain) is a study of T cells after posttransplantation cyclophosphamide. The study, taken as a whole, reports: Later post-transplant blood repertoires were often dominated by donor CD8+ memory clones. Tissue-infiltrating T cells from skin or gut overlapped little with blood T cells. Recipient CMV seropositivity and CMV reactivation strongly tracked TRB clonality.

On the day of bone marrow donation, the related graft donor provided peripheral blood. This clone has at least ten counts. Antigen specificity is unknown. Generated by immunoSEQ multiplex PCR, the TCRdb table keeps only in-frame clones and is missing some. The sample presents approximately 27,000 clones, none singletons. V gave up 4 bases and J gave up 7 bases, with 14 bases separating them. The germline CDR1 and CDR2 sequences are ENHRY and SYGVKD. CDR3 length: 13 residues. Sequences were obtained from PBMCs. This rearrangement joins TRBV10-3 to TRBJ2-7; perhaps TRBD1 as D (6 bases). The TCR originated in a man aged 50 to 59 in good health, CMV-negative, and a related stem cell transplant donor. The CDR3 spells CAISGRQAEEQYF. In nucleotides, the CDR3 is TGTGCCATCAGTGGAAGACAGGCGGAAGAGCAGTACTTC.